This record concerns one TCR beta chain sequence. TCRdb's table, derived via immunoSEQ multiplex PCR, lists solely in-frame clones and lacks some. The sample carries roughly 150,000 clones, around 92% recorded once. The data were obtained in a study of cytomegalovirus exposure and HLA in healthy donors. The length of the CDR3 is 14 residues. Germline V gene lookup returns CDR1 SGHVS and CDR2 FNYEAQ. V was shortened by 0 bases and J by 7 bases, with 13 bases between the two germline ends. The TCR originated in a man aged 18-30 years in good health and CMV-seropositive. The specimen was PBMCs. The chain recombines TRBV7-6 with TRBJ2-7, with a tentative D call TRBD2 (6 bases). CDR3 in DNA: TGTGCCAGCAGCTTAGCGACTAGAGGAGGTGAGCAGTACTTC. Its translation: CASSLATRGGEQYF.